The 24 T cell receptor beta chains presented below share a single source sample, sequenced in a study of T-cell reconstitution after alpha-beta-depleted transplantation in children. A library of TCRbeta sequences, prepared with unique molecular identifiers, was generated. In TCRdb, the PCR reads were re-called with MiXCR into one record per CDR3 protein. The data show about 1,000,000 distinct CDR3 sequences, with around 30% seen just once and roughly 27% held by the top ten. Here the sequenced sample was PBMCs, mostly from graft donor cells, taken 360 days after TCRalphabeta/CD19-depleted stem cell transplant. The receptors derive from a boy under three years old who had a stem cell transplant for SCID, so the T cells may come from the graft donor.

The chain couples TRBV5-1 to TRBJ2-3, with D uncertain. CDR1 SGHRS and CDR2 YFSETQ come from the germline V gene. CDR3 length equals 13 residues. V lost 2 bases and J lost 3, with 7 bases in between. In DNA, the CDR3 is TGCGCCAGCAGCTTTCCGGAGACAGATACGCAGTATTTT. Translated: CASSFPETDTQYF.

J is TRBJ2-7 and V is TRBV20-1, with D tentatively TRBD1 or TRBD2 (5 bases each). The CDR3 is made up of 11 amino acids. Germline loops: CDR1 DFQATT, CDR2 SNEGSKA (reference sequence). V was trimmed by 3 bases and J by 10 bases, leaving 13 bases between them. Written as DNA, the CDR3 is TGCAGTGCTAGTAATCGGGACGTTCAGTACTTC. Translating gives CSASNRDVQYF.

The CDR3 region is CASSSDGAYNEQFF. The CDR3 DNA reads as TGTGCCAGCAGTTCGGACGGAGCCTACAATGAGCAGTTCTTC. The chain recombines TRBV6-5 with TRBJ2-1; D is uncertain. Trimming left V 4 bases short and J 2 bases short, with 9 bases between. The CDR3 has 14 amino acids. The V gene's germline CDR1 is MNHEY and CDR2 SVGAGI.

The V and J genes are TRBV27 and TRBJ1-1, with a possible D match to TRBD1 (6 bases). The CDR3 totals 15 residues. Germline CDR1 is MNHEY and CDR2 is SMNVEV (reference sequence). Between the trimmed V and J ends, which lost 4 bases and 1 base, there was a span of 13 bases. CDR3 DNA: TGTGCCAGCAGTTCCCTGGGGGCGGGGAACACTGAAGCTTTCTTT. Amino acids: CASSSLGAGNTEAFF.

This chain joins TRBV7-2 and TRBJ2-3; D perhaps matches TRBD2 (6 bases). CDR3 size: 17 residues. With 5 bases removed from V and 6 bases from J, the gap between germline ends came to 24 bases. CDR1 and CDR2 (germline): SGHTA, FQGNSA. For the CDR3, the DNA is TGTGCCAGCAGCCCCCGCGGCGGCGGAGGGGTGGCGGATACGCAGTATTTT. Translating gives CASSPRGGGGVADTQYF.

This clonotype showed up just once. The rearrangement joins TRBV4-1 to TRBJ2-1; TRBD2 is a possible D gene (6 bases). This CDR3 region has 18 residues. Looked up from germline, CDR1 is MGHRA and CDR2 is YSYEKL. Trimming cost V 4 bases and J 0 bases, with 19 bases left between them. The CDR3, as DNA: TGCGCCAGCAGCCGCCCCAAAGGCGGGACGAGCTCCTACAATGAGCAGTTCTTC. Its protein product is CASSRPKGGTSSYNEQFF.

V usage is TRBV7-8 and J usage is TRBJ1-1; D is undetermined. Germline V gene data show CDR1 as SGHVS and CDR2 as FQNEAQ. The CDR3 runs 14 residues. Deletions cut 8 bases from V and 4 bases from J, with 17 bases between. CDR3 DNA sequence: TGTGCCAGCTACCTGACTGGGTTTGGCACTGAAGCTTTCTTT. Translation: CASYLTGFGTEAFF.

The V gene is TRBV18, the J gene TRBJ1-1; possible D gene TRBD1, 6 bases. Trimming left V 1 base short and J 4 bases short, with 13 bases between. Per the germline V gene, CDR1 is KGHSH and CDR2 is LQKENI. The CDR3 consists of 15 residues. The CDR3 sequence is CASSPLGGPITEAFF. The CDR3 nucleotides read TGTGCCAGCTCACCACTAGGGGGGCCGATCACTGAAGCTTTCTTT. Filled out from reference TRBV18 and TRBJ1-1, the complete variable domain reads NAGVMQNPRHLVRRRGQEARLRCSPMKGHSHVYWYRQLPEEGLKFMVYLQKENIIDESGMPKERFSAEFPKEGPSILRIQQVVRGDSAAYFCASSPLGGPITEAFFGQGTRLTVV.

The CDR3 sequence: CATSRDAGASNQPQHF. CDR3 nucleotides: TGTGCCACCAGCAGAGACGCGGGGGCGAGCAATCAGCCCCAGCATTTT. This chain joins TRBV15 and TRBJ1-5; D is possibly TRBD1 (6 bases). CDR3 length equals 16 residues. Germline loops: CDR1 LNHNV, CDR2 YYDKDF (reference sequence). With 0 bases removed from V and 1 base from J, the gap between germline ends came to 10 bases.

This clonotype was recorded a few times. V and J are TRBV12-3 or TRBV12-4 and TRBJ2-7; D unresolved. The CDR3 has 11 amino acids. Deletions cut 1 base from V and 12 bases from J, with 10 bases between. The CDR3 bases are TGTGCCAGCAGTTTAGGGGTGAATGTGTACTTC. Its translation is CASSLGVNVYF.

This clonotype was detected only a few times. The chain links TRBV7-2 to TRBJ1-5, with TRBD1 as a possible D gene (6 bases). Germline CDR1 SGHTA, CDR2 FQGNSA. The V and J ends lost 2 bases and 3 bases respectively, with 14 bases between them. This CDR3 contains 16 residues. CDR3 sequence (DNA): TGTGCCAGCAGCTTATTTTCCGGGGGGCACAATCAGCCCCAGCATTTT. It yields the protein CASSLFSGGHNQPQHF.

V is TRBV24-1 and J is TRBJ2-5; D possibly corresponds to TRBD1 (6 bases). Germline V lookup: CDR1 KGHDR, CDR2 SFDVKD. The V end was cut by 5 bases, the J end by 1 base, with 13 bases between. This CDR3 has 15 amino acids. The CDR3 bases are TGTGCCACCAGTGTAGGGCCAGGGGCCCAAGAGACCCAGTACTTC. This sequence encodes CATSVGPGAQETQYF.

The chain employs TRBV20-1 and TRBJ1-2, with D possibly being TRBD1 (6 bases). V lost 8 bases and J lost 4, with 17 bases in between. CDR1 DFQATT and CDR2 SNEGSKA come from the germline V gene (reference sequence). The CDR3 consists of 13 residues. In nucleotides, the CDR3 is TGCAGTACCTCCGGGGGCACCTCCTATGGCTACACCTTC. It specifies CSTSGGTSYGYTF.

V gene TRBV7-2 combines with J gene TRBJ1-5, with D possibly TRBD1 on 6 matching bases. Trimming stripped 3 bases from V and 0 bases from J, with 9 bases between. This CDR3 has 15 amino acids. Looked up from germline, CDR1 is SGHTA and CDR2 is FQGNSA. This CDR3 reads CASSFDRPSNQPQHF. DNA for the CDR3: TGTGCCAGCAGCTTCGACAGGCCTAGCAATCAGCCCCAGCATTTT. The full variable domain, with the rest looked up from reference TRBV7-2 and TRBJ1-5, is GAGVSQSPSNKVTEKGKDVELRCDPISGHTALYWYRQSLGQGLEFLIYFQGNSAPDKSGLPSDRFSAERTGGSVSTLTIQRTQQEDSAVYLCASSFDRPSNQPQHFGDGTRLSIL.

This clonotype was detected ten times or more. V usage is TRBV18 and J usage is TRBJ2-3; D gene unclear. Germline assignment: CDR1 KGHSH and CDR2 LQKENI. The CDR3 is made up of 12 amino acids. V lost 3 bases and J lost 6, with 7 bases in between. CDR3 sequence: CASSPLGDTQYF. CDR3 nucleotide sequence: TGTGCCAGCTCACCTTTGGGGGATACGCAGTATTTT.

This clonotype was seen a few times. The V and J genes are TRBV7-2 and TRBJ2-7; 9 bases line up with TRBD2. This CDR3 has 14 residues. Germline V lookup: CDR1 SGHTA, CDR2 FQGNSA. V shed 1 base, J shed 6 bases, and the junction held 4 bases outside the gene matches. The CDR3 sequence is CASSLGPSGVEQYF. The CDR3, as DNA: TGTGCCAGCAGCTTAGGCCCTAGCGGGGTCGAGCAGTACTTC.

This clonotype was observed a few times. The V gene is TRBV18, the J gene TRBJ2-6, with D tentatively TRBD1 or TRBD2 (6 bases each). Germline V gene sequence: CDR1 KGHSH, CDR2 LQKENI. V was shortened by 4 bases and J by 0 bases, with 16 bases between the two germline ends. The CDR3 loop spans 18 amino acids. The CDR3 loop reads CASSRLGGSPSGANVLTF. The DNA of the CDR3 is TGTGCCAGCTCACGACTGGGGGGCTCCCCCTCTGGGGCCAACGTCCTGACTTTC.

This clonotype was seen more than once but under ten times. The chain's CDR3 is CASSVEGFRTDTQYF. The CDR3 DNA sequence: TGTGCCAGCAGCGTAGAAGGTTTTCGCACAGATACGCAGTATTTT. The chain has TRBV9 and TRBJ2-3; no clear D gene. The CDR3 contains 15 residues. Trimming removed 0 bases at V and 1 base at J, with 9 bases between. Germline V gene lookup returns CDR1 SGDLS and CDR2 YYNGEE.

CDR3: CASSQGASGGAVSYNEQFF. The CDR3 DNA reads TGTGCCAGCAGCCAGGGGGCTAGCGGGGGGGCCGTGTCCTACAATGAGCAGTTCTTC. This chain connects TRBV14 to TRBJ2-1; 12 bases align to TRBD2. Germline-derived CDR1 and CDR2 are SGHDN and FVKESK. V shed 3 bases, J shed 1 base, and the junction held 10 bases outside the gene matches. The CDR3 totals 19 residues.

The chain has TRBV4-1 and TRBJ2-5, with D tentatively TRBD1 or TRBD2 (6 bases each). Germline assignment: CDR1 MGHRA and CDR2 YSYEKL. V lost 0 bases and J lost 5, with 19 bases in between. The CDR3 length is 17 residues. The CDR3, as DNA: TGCGCCAGCAGCCAAGATGTTGGGGGGCCTAGAACGGAGACCCAGTACTTC. Translated, it gives CASSQDVGGPRTETQYF.

This clonotype was recorded at least ten times. The chain carries TRBV28 and TRBJ1-2; no clear D gene. In germline, CDR1 is MDHEN, CDR2 SYDVKM. The CDR3 has 15 residues. V lost 5 bases and J 4 bases, leaving 17 bases between the germline ends. The CDR3 sequence is CASSNLHQTGYGYTF. CDR3 sequence (DNA): TGTGCCAGCAGTAACCTGCACCAGACCGGCTATGGCTACACCTTC.

The chain links TRBV6-2 or TRBV6-3 to TRBJ2-7, with D perhaps matching TRBD1 (5 bases). This CDR3 is 14 amino acids long. Trimming shortened V by 6 bases and J by 3 bases, and 15 bases separated the two germline ends. Germline V gene data show CDR1 as MNHEY and CDR2 as SVGEGT. The CDR3 DNA reads as TGTGCCAGCAGCCTGCCCCAGGGAAACTACGAGCAGTACTTC. Its protein is CASSLPQGNYEQYF.

This clonotype was detected a few times. This rearrangement joins TRBV20-1 to TRBJ1-2; perhaps TRBD1 as D (5 bases). The CDR3 has 15 amino acids. The germline V gene encodes CDR1 DFQATT and CDR2 SNEGSKA (reference sequence). The germline V and J ends were trimmed by 2 bases and 0 bases, with 13 bases remaining between them. This chain's CDR3 is CSARLAGRANYGYTF. The CDR3, as DNA: TGCAGTGCTAGACTAGCAGGGAGGGCTAACTATGGCTACACCTTC.

This clonotype was picked up a small number of times. The chain recombines TRBV30 with TRBJ2-7, with D possibly matching TRBD1 (6 bases). The CDR3 runs to 15 residues. V lost 3 bases to trimming and J lost 3 bases, with 18 bases between them. The germline V gene has CDR1 GTSNPN and CDR2 SVGIG (reference sequence). This CDR3 reads CAWRDHMGAVYEQYF. Written as DNA, the CDR3 is TGTGCCTGGAGGGACCACATGGGGGCAGTCTACGAGCAGTACTTC.